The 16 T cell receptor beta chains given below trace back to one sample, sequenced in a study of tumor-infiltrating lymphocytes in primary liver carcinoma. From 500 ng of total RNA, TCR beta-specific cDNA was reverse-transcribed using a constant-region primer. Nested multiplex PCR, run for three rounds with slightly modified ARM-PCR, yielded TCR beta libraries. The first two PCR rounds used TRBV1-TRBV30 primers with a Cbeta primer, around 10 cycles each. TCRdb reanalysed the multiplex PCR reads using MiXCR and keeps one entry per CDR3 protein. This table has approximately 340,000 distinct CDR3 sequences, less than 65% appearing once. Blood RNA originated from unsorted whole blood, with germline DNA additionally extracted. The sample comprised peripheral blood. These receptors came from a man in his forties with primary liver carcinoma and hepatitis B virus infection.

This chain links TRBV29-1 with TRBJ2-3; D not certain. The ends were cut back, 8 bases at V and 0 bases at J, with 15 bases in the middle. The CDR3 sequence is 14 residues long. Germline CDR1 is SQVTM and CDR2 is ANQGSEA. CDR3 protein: CSLSWAESTDTQYF. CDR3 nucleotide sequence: TGCAGCCTTTCCTGGGCGGAGAGCACAGATACGCAGTATTTT.

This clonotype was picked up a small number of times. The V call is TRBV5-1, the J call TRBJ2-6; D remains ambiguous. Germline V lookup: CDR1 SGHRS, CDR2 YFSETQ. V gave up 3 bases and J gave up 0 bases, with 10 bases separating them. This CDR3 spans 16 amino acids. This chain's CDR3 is CASSSGQVSGANVLTF. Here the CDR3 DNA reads TGCGCCAGCAGCTCGGGCCAGGTCTCTGGGGCCAACGTCCTGACTTTC.

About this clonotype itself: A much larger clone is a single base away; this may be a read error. CDR3 residues: CSAFRDIEGEQYF. The CDR3 DNA reads as TGCAGCGCGTTCCGGGACATTGAAGGCGAGCAGTACTTC. The chain employs TRBV29-1 and TRBJ2-7, with a tentative D call TRBD1 (6 bases). The CDR3 is made up of 13 amino acids. Per germline, CDR1 SQVTM and CDR2 ANQGSEA. The germline V and J ends were trimmed by 7 bases and 6 bases, with 19 bases remaining between them.

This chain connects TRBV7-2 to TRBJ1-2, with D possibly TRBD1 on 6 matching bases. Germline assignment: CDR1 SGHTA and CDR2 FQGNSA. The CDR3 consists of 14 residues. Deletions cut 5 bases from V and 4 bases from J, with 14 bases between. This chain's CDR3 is CASSEGGSPYGYTF. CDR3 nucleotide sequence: TGTGCCAGCAGCGAAGGGGGGAGTCCCTATGGCTACACCTTC.

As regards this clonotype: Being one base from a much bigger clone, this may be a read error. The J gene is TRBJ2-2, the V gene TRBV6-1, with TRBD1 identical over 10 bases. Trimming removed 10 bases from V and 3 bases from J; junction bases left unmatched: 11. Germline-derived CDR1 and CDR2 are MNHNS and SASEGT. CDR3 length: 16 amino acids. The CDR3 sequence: CAINTWGQGYTGELFF. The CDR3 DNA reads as TGTGCCATCAATACGTGGGGACAGGGGTACACCGGGGAGCTGTTTTTT.

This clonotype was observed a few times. The CDR3 protein is CASRPGHSYEQYF. The CDR3 region has the DNA TGTGCCAGCAGGCCGGGACACTCCTACGAGCAGTACTTC. The chain employs TRBV28 and TRBJ2-7; tentative D call: TRBD1 (6 bases). The CDR3 loop spans 13 amino acids. V lost 6 bases, J lost 0 bases, and 9 bases lay in between. The germline gives CDR1 MDHEN, CDR2 SYDVKM.

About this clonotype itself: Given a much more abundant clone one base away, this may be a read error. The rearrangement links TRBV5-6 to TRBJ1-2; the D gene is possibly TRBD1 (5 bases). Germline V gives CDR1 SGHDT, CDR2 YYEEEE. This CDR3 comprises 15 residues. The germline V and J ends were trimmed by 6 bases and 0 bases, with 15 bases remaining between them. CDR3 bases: TGTGCCAGCACTAAAGGGGCGTTAGCTAACTATGGCTACACCTTC. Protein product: CASTKGALANYGYTF.

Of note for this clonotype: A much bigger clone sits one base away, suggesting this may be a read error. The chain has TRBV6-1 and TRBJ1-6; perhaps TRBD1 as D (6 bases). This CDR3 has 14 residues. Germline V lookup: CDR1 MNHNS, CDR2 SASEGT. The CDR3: CASKNPGENSPLRF. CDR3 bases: TGTGCCAGCAAAAATCCAGGGGAAAATTCACCCCTCCGCTTT.

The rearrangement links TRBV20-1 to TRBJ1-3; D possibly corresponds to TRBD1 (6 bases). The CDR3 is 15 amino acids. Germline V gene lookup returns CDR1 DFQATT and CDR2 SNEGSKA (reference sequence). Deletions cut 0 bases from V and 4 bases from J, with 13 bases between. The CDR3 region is CSARDPQGAGNTIYF. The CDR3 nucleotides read TGCAGTGCTAGAGATCCACAGGGCGCCGGAAACACCATATATTTT.

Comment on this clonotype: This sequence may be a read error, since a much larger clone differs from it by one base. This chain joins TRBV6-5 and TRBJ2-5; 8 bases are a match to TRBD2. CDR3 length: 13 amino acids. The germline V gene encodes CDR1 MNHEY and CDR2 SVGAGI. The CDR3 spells CVTDGGVEWTQYF. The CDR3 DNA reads TGTGTCACCGACGGGGGGGTTGAATGGACCCAGTACTTC.

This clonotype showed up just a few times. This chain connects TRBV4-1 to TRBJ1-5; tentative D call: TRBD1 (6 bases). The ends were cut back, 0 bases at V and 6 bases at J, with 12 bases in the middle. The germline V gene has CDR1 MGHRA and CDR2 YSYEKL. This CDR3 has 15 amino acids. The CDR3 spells CASSQDFGGLQPQHF. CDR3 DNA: TGCGCCAGCAGCCAAGATTTTGGGGGGCTTCAGCCCCAGCATTTT.

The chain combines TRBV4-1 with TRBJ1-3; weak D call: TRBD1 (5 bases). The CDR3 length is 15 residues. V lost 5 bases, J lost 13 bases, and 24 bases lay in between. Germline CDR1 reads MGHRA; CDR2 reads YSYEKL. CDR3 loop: CASSSSPTAGNAIYF. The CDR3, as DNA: TGCGCCAGCAGCTCGAGCCCGACAGCTGGAAACGCTATATATTTT.

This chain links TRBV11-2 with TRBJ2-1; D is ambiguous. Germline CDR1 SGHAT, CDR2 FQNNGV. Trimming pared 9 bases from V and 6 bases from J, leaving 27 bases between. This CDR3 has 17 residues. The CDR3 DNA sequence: TGTGCCAGTACCCGTCCGGTAGCCTCAAGTAGGGTCAATGAGCAGTTCTTC. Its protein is CASTRPVASSRVNEQFF. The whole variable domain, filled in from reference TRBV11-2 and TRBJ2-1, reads EAGVAQSPRYKIIEKRQSVAFWCNPISGHATLYWYQQILGQGPKLLIQFQNNGVVDDSQLPKDRFSAERLKGVDSTLKIQPAKLEDSAVYLCASTRPVASSRVNEQFFGPGTRLTVL.

The chain's CDR3 is CASSSPGGETQYF. The CDR3 DNA reads TGTGCCAGCAGTTCTCCAGGTGGAGAGACCCAGTACTTC. The chain carries TRBV28 and TRBJ2-5; the D is unclear. Trimming shortened V by 4 bases and J by 4 bases, and 10 bases separated the two germline ends. CDR3 length equals 13 residues. Germline-derived CDR1 and CDR2 are MDHEN and SYDVKM.

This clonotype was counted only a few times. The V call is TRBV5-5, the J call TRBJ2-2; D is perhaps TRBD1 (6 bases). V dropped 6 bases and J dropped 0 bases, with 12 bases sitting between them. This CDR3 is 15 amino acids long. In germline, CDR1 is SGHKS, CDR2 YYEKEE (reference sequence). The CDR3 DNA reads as TGTGCCAGCAAACAGGGATACCCGAACACCGGGGAGCTGTTTTTT. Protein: CASKQGYPNTGELFF.

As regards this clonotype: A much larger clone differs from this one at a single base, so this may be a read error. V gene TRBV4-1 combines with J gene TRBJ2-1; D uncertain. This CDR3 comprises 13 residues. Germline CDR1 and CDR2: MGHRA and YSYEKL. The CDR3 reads CVSSQVTSNEQFF. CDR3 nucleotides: TGCGTCAGCAGCCAAGTGACTTCGAATGAGCAGTTCTTC.